One T cell receptor (beta chain) is described in this entry. What it binds is not known. The repertoire was sequenced with immunoSEQ multiplex PCR; TCRdb's copy has only in-frame clones and lacks some. Here the sample spans about 53,000 clones, about 88% being singletons. CDR3 length: 15 amino acids. CDR1 and CDR2 (germline): MNHEY, SVGAGI. The germline V and J ends were trimmed by 2 bases and 3 bases, with 13 bases remaining between them. The data are from a study of OX40 agonist ivuxolimab in advanced cancers. Across the whole study: Three patients had partial responses: one hepatocellular carcinoma, two cutaneous melanoma. Broader study findings: Normalized T-cell clonal expansion was also low in some nonresponders.

The chain recombines TRBV6-5 with TRBJ1-1; D may be TRBD1 (5 bases). The sample here was CD4+ or CD8+ T cells sorted from blood, taken in a trial of the OX40 agonist ivuxolimab. The clonotype comes from an adult with an advanced solid tumor such as melanoma, head and neck, liver or kidney cancer. CDR3 amino acids: CASSYRQLGDTEAFF. The CDR3 DNA reads TGTGCCAGCAGTTACAGACAGCTGGGGGACACTGAAGCTTTCTTT.